The 14 T cell receptor beta chains given below trace back to one sample, sequenced in a study of response to subunit inactivated influenza vaccine (dated by TCRdb to the late 2010s). Preparation of the library involved RT-PCR. Sequenced on an Illumina HiSeq 2500. TCRdb itself trimmed the public reads at Q25 with fastp, ran MiXCR and retained productive beta chains. Merged by CDR3 protein, the rows form single entries marked with the most common genes and DNA. The sample table contains over 400,000 distinct CDR3 sequences; only one count was recorded for approximately 10% of them. Approximately 12% of the sample comes from the top ten. The time point label on this specimen signifies: 45 days after influenza vaccine administration. The specimen was PBMCs from blood, collected 40 to 50 days after vaccination. These receptors all come from a man aged 45-65 years who received an inactivated influenza vaccine. Donor details come from another sample of the same person, matched by shared clones.

The J gene is TRBJ1-2, the V gene TRBV29-1; possibly TRBD1 for D (6 bases). The V and J ends lost 4 bases and 7 bases respectively, with 19 bases between them. Looked up from germline, CDR1 is SQVTM and CDR2 is ANQGSEA. The CDR3 extends over 14 amino acids. For the CDR3, the DNA is TGCAGCGTTGTGGGGGATCCGGGCAGGGGTGGCTACACCTTC. Amino acids: CSVVGDPGRGGYTF.

The gene calls are TRBV20-1 and TRBJ2-2; unclear D gene. CDR1 DFQATT and CDR2 SNEGSKA come from the germline V gene (reference sequence). CDR3 length: 16 residues. V dropped 0 bases and J dropped 0 bases, with 11 bases sitting between them. This chain's CDR3 is CSARDRVSANTGELFF. In nucleotides, the CDR3 is TGCAGTGCTAGAGATCGGGTCTCGGCGAACACCGGGGAGCTGTTTTTT.

This chain links TRBV29-1 with TRBJ2-4; D perhaps matches TRBD2 (7 bases). This CDR3 has 14 residues. Trimming removed 6 bases at V and 3 bases at J, with 15 bases between. Germline CDR1 is SQVTM and CDR2 is ANQGSEA. In DNA form, the CDR3 reads TGCAGCGTCGCGGGGGCCCTAGACAAAAACATTCAGTACTTC. Residues: CSVAGALDKNIQYF.

In its sample, this clonotype was seen a few times. The chain carries TRBV5-1 and TRBJ2-3, with 12 bases matching TRBD2. V lost 0 bases, J lost 4 bases, and 6 bases stayed unmatched. CDR1 and CDR2 from the germline V gene are SGHRS and YFSETQ. The CDR3 contains 17 residues. The CDR3 DNA follows: TGCGCCAGCAGCTTGGGCGCGACTAGCGGGGGATCAGATACGCAGTATTTT. This translates into CASSLGATSGGSDTQYF.

This sequence joins TRBV29-1 and TRBJ2-7; 8 bases match TRBD2. CDR3 length equals 14 residues. Germline V gene data show CDR1 as SQVTM and CDR2 as ANQGSEA. V was clipped by 5 bases and J by 6 bases; unmatched bases: 12. The DNA of the CDR3 is TGCAGCGTTTTAACCGGGACTAGGTGGTTCGAGCAGTACTTC. Translated, it gives CSVLTGTRWFEQYF.

J is TRBJ2-7 and V is TRBV12-3 or TRBV12-4; 10 bases are shared with TRBD2. V lost 4 bases and J lost 4; bases outside the gene matches: 7. This CDR3 region has 15 residues. The CDR3 here is CASSSKREGRYEQYF. CDR3 bases: TGTGCCAGCAGTTCCAAGCGGGAGGGCCGGTACGAGCAGTACTTC.

The rearrangement joins TRBV20-1 to TRBJ1-2, with unresolved D. The CDR3 is 16 residues long. V lost 2 bases and J 7 bases, leaving 23 bases between the germline ends. The germline V gene has CDR1 DFQATT and CDR2 SNEGSKA (reference sequence). This chain's CDR3 is CSARPGLAYIRGGYTF. In DNA form, the CDR3 reads TGCAGTGCTAGACCGGGATTAGCGTATATTCGGGGTGGCTACACCTTC.

The chain has TRBV7-9 and TRBJ1-1, with no clear D. The germline CDR1 and CDR2 sequences are SEHNR and FQNEAQ (reference sequence). The V end was cut by 6 bases, the J end by 3 bases, with 8 bases between. The CDR3 covers 12 residues. The CDR3 reads CASRSGDTEAFF. Written as DNA, the CDR3 is TGTGCCAGCAGGTCTGGAGACACTGAAGCTTTCTTT.

This clonotype was picked up many times. This chain links TRBV16 with TRBJ2-7; D gene unclear. CDR3 size: 12 residues. In germline, CDR1 is KGHSY, CDR2 FQNENV. Trimming left V 3 bases short and J 0 bases short, with 3 bases between. The DNA of the CDR3 is TGTGCCAGCAGCCAGAGCTCCTACGAGCAGTACTTC. It encodes CASSQSSYEQYF. The full variable domain, in which reference TRBV16 and TRBJ2-7 provide the parts outside the CDR3, is GEEVAQTPKHLVRGEGQKAKLYCAPIKGHSYVFWYQQVLKNEFKFLISFQNENVFDETGMPKERFSAKCLPNSPCSLEIQATKLEDSAVYFCASSQSSYEQYFGPGTRLTVT.

CDR3 nucleotide sequence: TGCAGTGCTAGAGATCCAGCGGGGGGTTTGGATACGCAGTATTTT. It encodes CSARDPAGGLDTQYF. J is TRBJ2-3 and V is TRBV20-1; 9 bases map to TRBD2. CDR1 is DFQATT, CDR2 SNEGSKA, per germline (reference sequence). Trimming took 0 bases from V and 6 from J; bases not matched to a gene: 7. The CDR3 extends over 15 amino acids.

This clonotype appeared once. The chain carries TRBV12-3 or TRBV12-4 and TRBJ1-5, with D uncertain. The CDR3 loop spans 13 amino acids. V lost 5 bases to trimming and J lost 5 bases, with 10 bases between them. CDR3 nucleotides: TGTGCCAGCAGTGGCTTGACTCATCAGCCCCAGCATTTT. Translating gives CASSGLTHQPQHF.

This chain joins TRBV7-9 and TRBJ2-6; weak D call: TRBD1 (5 bases). This CDR3 contains 15 residues. The germline gives CDR1 SEHNR, CDR2 FQNEAQ (reference sequence). The V gene lost 4 bases and the J gene lost 3 bases, with 10 bases spanning the gap. For the CDR3, the DNA is TGTGCCAGCAGCTCCAGGGTTTATGGGGCCAACGTCCTGACTTTC. Translated: CASSSRVYGANVLTF.

The sample holds many counts of this clonotype. The J gene is TRBJ1-6, the V gene TRBV12-3 or TRBV12-4; D uncertain. V lost 5 bases to trimming and J lost 0 bases, with 2 bases between them. This CDR3 comprises 13 residues. CDR3 in amino acids: CASSNSYNSPLHF. DNA of the CDR3: TGTGCCAGCAGTAACTCCTATAATTCACCCCTCCACTTT.

This clonotype was seen repeatedly, ten times or more. The chain carries TRBV9 and TRBJ2-2; no clear D gene. Germline V gene data show CDR1 as SGDLS and CDR2 as YYNGEE. The V gene lost 4 bases and the J gene lost 3 bases, with 22 bases spanning the gap. The CDR3 has 18 residues. The CDR3 reads CASSFRWGTNKDTGELFF. The CDR3 DNA is TGTGCCAGCAGCTTCCGATGGGGTACGAATAAGGACACCGGGGAGCTGTTTTTT.